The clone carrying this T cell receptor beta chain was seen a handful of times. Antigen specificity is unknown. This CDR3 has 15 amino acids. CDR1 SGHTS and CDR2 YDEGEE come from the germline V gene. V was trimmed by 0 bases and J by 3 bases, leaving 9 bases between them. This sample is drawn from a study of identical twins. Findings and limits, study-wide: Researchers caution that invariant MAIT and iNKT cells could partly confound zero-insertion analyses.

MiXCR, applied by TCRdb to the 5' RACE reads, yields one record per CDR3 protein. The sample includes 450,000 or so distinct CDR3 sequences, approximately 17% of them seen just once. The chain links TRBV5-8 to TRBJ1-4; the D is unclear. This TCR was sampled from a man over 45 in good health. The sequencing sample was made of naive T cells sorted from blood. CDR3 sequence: CASSLVSGPNEKLFF. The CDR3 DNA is TGTGCCAGCAGCTTGGTTTCCGGGCCTAATGAAAAACTGTTTTTT. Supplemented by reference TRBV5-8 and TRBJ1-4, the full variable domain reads EAGVTQSPTHLIKTRGQQATLRCSPISGHTSVYWYQQALGLGLQFLLWYDEGEERNRGNFPPRFSGRQFPNYSSELNVNALELEDSALYLCASSLVSGPNEKLFFGSGTQLSVL.